The clone carrying this TCR beta chain was picked up a small number of times. Its antigen is as yet unknown. This entry comes from a study of OX40 agonist ivuxolimab in advanced cancers. Whole-study context: Partial responses were observed in three patients, of whom one had hepatocellular carcinoma and two had cutaneous melanoma.

Germline values: CDR1 DFQATT, CDR2 SNEGSKA (reference sequence). The ends were cut back, 4 bases at V and 8 bases at J, with 11 bases in the middle. CDR3 length: 11 amino acids. The table came from immunoSEQ multiplex PCR; TCRdb's copy has only in-frame clones and leaves some out. This sample yields 60,000 to 65,000 clones, of which roughly 80% are seen a single time; roughly 1.9% belongs to the top ten. Study results and limitations: Antigen targets of the expanded peripheral T cells went undetermined. Certain nonresponders likewise exhibited a low normalized T-cell clonal expansion.

The TCR originated in an adult with an advanced solid tumor such as melanoma, head and neck, liver or kidney cancer. The chain uses TRBV20-1 and TRBJ1-2; the D gene is possibly TRBD1 (5 bases). The material sequenced was CD4+ or CD8+ T cells sorted from blood, taken in a trial of the OX40 agonist ivuxolimab. CDR3 loop: CSATGSGGYTF. CDR3 DNA: TGCAGTGCTACCGGTTCAGGGGGCTACACCTTC.